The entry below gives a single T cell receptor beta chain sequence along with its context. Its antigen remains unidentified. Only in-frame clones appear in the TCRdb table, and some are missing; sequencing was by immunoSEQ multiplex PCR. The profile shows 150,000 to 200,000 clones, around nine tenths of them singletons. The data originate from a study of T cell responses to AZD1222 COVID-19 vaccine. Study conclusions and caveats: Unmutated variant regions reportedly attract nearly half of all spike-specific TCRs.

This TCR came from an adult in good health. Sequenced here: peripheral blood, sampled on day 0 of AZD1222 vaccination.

CDR3 sequence reads: CACPRTGRNSPLHF. The CDR3 region has the DNA TGTGCCTGTCCCCGGACGGGGAGGAATTCACCCCTCCACTTT. The gene calls are TRBV30 and TRBJ1-6; D is uncertain. The CDR3 runs to 14 residues. V lost 6 bases, J lost 7 bases, and 16 bases lay in between. In germline, CDR1 is GTSNPN, CDR2 SVGIG (reference sequence).